This TCR beta chain was sequenced during a study of T-cell memory formation after mild COVID-19. Study context: Largely, the TCR clusters proved donor specific. Study results and limitations: Pre-infection memory carried some responding clones, suggesting that cross-reactive memory joined. Clones shrinking between day 15 and 85 showed a balanced CD4/CD8 split, and those that grew later tilted toward CD4+.

V was clipped by 3 bases and J by 4 bases, with 15 bases between them. This CDR3 spans 15 amino acids. TCRdb passed the 5' RACE reads through MiXCR, listing each CDR3 protein once. This table has around 410,000 distinct CDR3 sequences, less than 25% appearing once. This clonotype has only a few counts. Its specificity is not known. The TCR comes from an adult woman who had mild COVID-19 (a few samples of this study predate the infection). Cell type and time point are not known. The chain has TRBV12-3 or TRBV12-4 and TRBJ1-1; weak D call: TRBD1 (5 bases). Input material: PBMCs or a T cell subset sorted from them (not recorded which). CDR3 amino acids: CASSFAGGRTTEAFF. CDR3 in DNA: TGTGCCAGCAGTTTTGCCGGGGGGAGGACCACTGAAGCTTTCTTT.